This TCR beta chain was sequenced for a study of cytotoxic CD8 clonotypes in ibrutinib-treated CLL. Overall study findings and caveats: Measured clonality at baseline was greater than in age-matched healthy donors and tracked with circulating CD8+ T-cell counts.

Method: immunoSEQ multiplex PCR; TCRdb's copy keeps in-frame clones and lacks some. This sample has 150,000 or so clones, with around nine tenths found just once. Germline V CDR1 and CDR2: SEHNR, FQNEAQ (reference sequence). CDR3 length: 19 amino acids. With 0 bases removed from V and 0 bases from J, the gap between germline ends came to 19 bases. As for this clone: Its target is unknown.

The chain is built from TRBV7-9 and TRBJ2-3; D uncertain. The sequence derives from a human donor with chronic lymphocytic leukemia. The sequences come from PBMCs, collected at disease progression, from a patient treated with ibrutinib. In DNA form, the CDR3 reads TGTGCCAGCAGCTTAGCGTTGGTGCAAGGTCGGTCTAGCACAGATACGCAGTATTTT. It codes for CASSLALVQGRSSTDTQYF. Full variable domain (remainder filled in from reference TRBV7-9 and TRBJ2-3): DTGVSQNPRHKITKRGQNVTFRCDPISEHNRLYWYRQTLGQGPEFLTYFQNEAQLEKSRLLSDRFSAERPKGSFSTLEIQRTEQGDSAMYLCASSLALVQGRSSTDTQYFGPGTRLTVL.